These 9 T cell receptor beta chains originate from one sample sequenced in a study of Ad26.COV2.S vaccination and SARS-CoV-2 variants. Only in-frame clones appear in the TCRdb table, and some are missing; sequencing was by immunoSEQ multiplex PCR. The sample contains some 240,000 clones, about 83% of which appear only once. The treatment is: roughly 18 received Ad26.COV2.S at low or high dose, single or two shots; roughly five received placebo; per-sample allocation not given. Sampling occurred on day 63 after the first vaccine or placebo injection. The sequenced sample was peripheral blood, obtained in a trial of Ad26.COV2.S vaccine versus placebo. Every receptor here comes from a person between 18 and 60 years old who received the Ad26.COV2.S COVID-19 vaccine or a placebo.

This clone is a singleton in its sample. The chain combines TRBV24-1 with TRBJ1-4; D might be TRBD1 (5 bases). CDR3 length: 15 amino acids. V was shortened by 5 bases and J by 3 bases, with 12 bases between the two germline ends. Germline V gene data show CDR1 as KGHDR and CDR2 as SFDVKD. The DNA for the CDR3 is TGTGCCACCAGTGCCGGGGCGATTGCTAATGAAAAACTGTTTTTT. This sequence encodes CATSAGAIANEKLFF.

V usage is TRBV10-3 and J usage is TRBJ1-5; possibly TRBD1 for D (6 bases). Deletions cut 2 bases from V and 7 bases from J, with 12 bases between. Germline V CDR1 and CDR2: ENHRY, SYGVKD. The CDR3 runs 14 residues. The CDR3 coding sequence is TGTGCCATCAGTGAGAAGGGACAAAGACAGCCCCAGCATTTT. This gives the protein CAISEKGQRQPQHF.

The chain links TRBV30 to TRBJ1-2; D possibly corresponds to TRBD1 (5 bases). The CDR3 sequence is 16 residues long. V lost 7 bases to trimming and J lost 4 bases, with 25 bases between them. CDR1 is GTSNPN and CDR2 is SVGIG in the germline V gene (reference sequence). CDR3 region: CAYTPGRLSGGYGYTF. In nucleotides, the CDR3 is TGTGCCTACACCCCGGGACGGCTATCCGGAGGCTATGGCTACACCTTC.

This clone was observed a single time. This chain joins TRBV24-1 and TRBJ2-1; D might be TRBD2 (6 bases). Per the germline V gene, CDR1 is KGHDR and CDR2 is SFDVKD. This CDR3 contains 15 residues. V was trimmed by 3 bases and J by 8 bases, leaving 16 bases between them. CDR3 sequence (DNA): TGTGCCACCAGTGATCGGAGGGGACGTGGTGATGAGCAGTTCTTC. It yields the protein CATSDRRGRGDEQFF.

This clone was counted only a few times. The CDR3 spells CASSEREPKNIQYF. In DNA form, the CDR3 reads TGTGCCAGCAGTGAGAGGGAACCCAAAAACATTCAGTACTTC. The chain is built from TRBV2 and TRBJ2-4, with D maybe TRBD2 (5 bases). V gave up 3 bases and J gave up 2 bases, with 8 bases separating them. Germline CDR1 SNHLY, CDR2 FYNNEI. This CDR3 spans 14 amino acids.

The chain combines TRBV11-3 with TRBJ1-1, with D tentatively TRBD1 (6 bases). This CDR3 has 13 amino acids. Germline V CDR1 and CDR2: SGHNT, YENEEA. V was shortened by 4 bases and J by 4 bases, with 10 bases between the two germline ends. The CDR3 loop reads CASSYRTATEAFF. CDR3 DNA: TGTGCCAGCAGCTACAGGACAGCCACTGAAGCTTTCTTT. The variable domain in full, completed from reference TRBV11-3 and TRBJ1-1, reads EAGVVQSPRYKIIEKKQPVAFWCNPISGHNTLYWYLQNLGQGPELLIRYENEEAVDDSQLPKDRFSAERLKGVDSTLKIQPAELGDSAVYLCASSYRTATEAFFGQGTRLTVV.

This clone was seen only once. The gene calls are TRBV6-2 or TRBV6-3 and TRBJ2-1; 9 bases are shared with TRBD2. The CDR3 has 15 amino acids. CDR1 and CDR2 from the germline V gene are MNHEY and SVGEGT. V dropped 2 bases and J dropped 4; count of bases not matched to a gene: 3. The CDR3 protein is CASSYRTSVYNEQFF. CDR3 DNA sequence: TGTGCCAGCAGTTACCGGACTAGCGTATACAATGAGCAGTTCTTC.

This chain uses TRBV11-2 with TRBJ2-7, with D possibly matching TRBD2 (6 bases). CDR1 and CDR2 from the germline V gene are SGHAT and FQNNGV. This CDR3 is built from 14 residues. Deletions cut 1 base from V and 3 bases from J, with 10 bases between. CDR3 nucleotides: TGTGCCAGCAGCTTAGTTGGGACTTACTACGAGCAGTACGTC. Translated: CASSLVGTYYEQYV.

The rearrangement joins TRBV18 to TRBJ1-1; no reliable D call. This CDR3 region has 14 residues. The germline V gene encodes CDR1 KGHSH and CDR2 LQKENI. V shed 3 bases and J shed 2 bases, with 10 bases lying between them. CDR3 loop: CASSPGTDNTEAFF. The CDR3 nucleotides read TGTGCCAGCTCACCGGGCACCGACAACACTGAAGCTTTCTTT.